The sequence of this TCR beta chain was determined in a study of cytomegalovirus exposure and HLA in healthy donors. Study-wide background: There were under 140 million unique TCR beta sequences, drawn from about 200 million T cells, in an earlier analysis. Study-wide findings and caveats: Analysis was performed later, and it showed HLA-associated TCR beta chains to be more clonally expanded than equally common others. Trimming of TCR beta V- and J-genes showed a link, identified in a later analysis, to a missense DCLRE1C variant. Segments of the TCR beta V type were, in most cases, productive about 87% or about 30% of the time in an earlier analysis.

In the case of this clone: Its antigen is not identified.

The PCR used 60 Vbeta and 13 Jbeta primers. Clones were sequenced by immunoSEQ multiplex PCR, and TCRdb holds only the in-frame ones, with some missing. Of 150,000 to 200,000 clones listed, roughly 60% are singletons. The trim removed 3 bases at V and 4 bases at J, leaving 13 bases unmatched. Germline V gene lookup returns CDR1 GTSNPN and CDR2 SVGIG (reference sequence). The CDR3 has 16 residues. Sequencing was performed on PBMCs. This chain uses TRBV30 with TRBJ1-2; 8 bases fit TRBD1. The receptor's source is a man aged 35-49 years in good health and CMV-seronegative. Here the CDR3 reads CAWSKAGGRLGYGYTF. The CDR3 nucleotides read TGTGCCTGGAGCAAGGCAGGGGGCCGGTTAGGCTATGGCTACACCTTC. The complete variable domain, with remaining parts taken from reference TRBV30 and TRBJ1-2, reads SQTIHQWPATLVQPVGSPLSLECTVEGTSNPNLYWYRQAAGRGLQLLFYSVGIGQISSEVPQNLSASRPQDRQFILSSKKLLLSDSGFYLCAWSKAGGRLGYGYTFGSGTRLTVV.